Presented here are 30 T cell receptor beta chains from one specimen sequenced in a study of cytomegalovirus exposure and HLA in healthy donors. This PCR relied on a set of 60 Vbeta primers and 13 Jbeta primers. Assay used: immunoSEQ multiplex PCR; TCRdb lists only in-frame clones, some missing. Of roughly 120,000 clones in the sample, 55% to 65% were seen once. Sequencing was performed on PBMCs. Receptor source: a man aged 40-49 years in good health and CMV-seropositive.

V is TRBV5-1 and J is TRBJ2-4; a possible D gene is TRBD2 (6 bases). Looked up from germline, CDR1 is SGHRS and CDR2 is YFSETQ. Trimming stripped 4 bases from V and 0 bases from J, with 14 bases between. The length of the CDR3 is 16 residues. The CDR3 loop reads CASSLGGSLAKNIQYF. CDR3 DNA: TGCGCCAGCAGCCTCGGAGGGAGCCTAGCCAAAAACATTCAGTACTTC.

The sample holds a few counts of this clone. The CDR3 nucleotides read TGCGCCAGCAGTGAGTCGGGACAGGGCCAGGCAGCTTTCTTT. Its protein product is CASSESGQGQAAFF. V and J are TRBV10-1 and TRBJ1-1; 9 nucleotides agree with TRBD1. Per the germline V gene, CDR1 is WNHNN and CDR2 is SYGVQD (reference sequence). This CDR3 has 14 residues. V shed 0 bases, J shed 10 bases, and the junction held 6 bases outside the gene matches.

The rearrangement links TRBV6-1 to TRBJ2-1, with TRBD2 matching over 10 bases. The V gene end was trimmed by 2 bases and the J gene end by 4 bases; junction bases not matched to a gene: 5. The CDR3 extends over 16 amino acids. CDR1 and CDR2 from the germline V gene are MNHNS and SASEGT. CDR3 residues: CASSEIQLAGYNEQFF. The CDR3, as DNA: TGTGCCAGCAGTGAAATTCAACTAGCGGGGTACAATGAGCAGTTCTTC.

The V gene is TRBV7-9, the J gene TRBJ2-7, with D possibly being TRBD1 (6 bases). The V gene's germline CDR1 is SEHNR and CDR2 FQNEAQ (reference sequence). The CDR3 extends over 13 amino acids. V lost 7 bases and J 2 bases, leaving 12 bases between the germline ends. CDR3 amino acids: CASTRDNPYEQYF. The CDR3 DNA is TGTGCCAGCACCCGGGACAACCCCTACGAGCAGTACTTC.

This clone came up a few times. This chain links TRBV5-6 with TRBJ1-3, with D uncertain. Trimming took 0 bases from V and 2 from J, leaving 9 bases between them. The CDR3 is 15 residues long. Germline CDR1 reads SGHDT; CDR2 reads YYEEEE. The CDR3 is CASSLEPGTGNTIYF. In DNA, the CDR3 is TGTGCCAGCAGCTTGGAACCGGGAACTGGAAACACCATATATTTT.

The chain links TRBV5-4 to TRBJ1-2; no firm D call. This CDR3 comprises 15 residues. The V gene's germline CDR1 is SGHNT and CDR2 YYREEE (reference sequence). V lost 1 base and J lost 6, with 16 bases in between. CDR3 sequence (DNA): TGTGCCAGCAGCTTGCGATCGGGAGGGTACCATGGCTACACCTTC. It specifies CASSLRSGGYHGYTF.

The V call is TRBV6-6, the J call TRBJ1-4; the match to TRBD1 covers 10 bases. Looked up from germline, CDR1 is MNHNY and CDR2 is SVGAGI (reference sequence). The CDR3 runs 15 residues. V lost 8 bases, J lost 6 bases, and 9 bases stayed unmatched. The CDR3 loop reads CASRPPGTGDEKLFF. The CDR3 DNA follows: TGTGCCAGCCGACCCCCCGGGACAGGGGATGAAAAACTGTTTTTT.

This chain uses TRBV6-5 with TRBJ1-2, with D possibly matching TRBD1 (5 bases). Germline CDR1 reads MNHEY; CDR2 reads SVGAGI. The length of the CDR3 is 13 residues. V was shortened by 7 bases and J by 8 bases, with 17 bases between the two germline ends. The CDR3 is CASTYSREGGYTF. The CDR3 DNA is TGTGCCAGCACCTACAGCAGGGAGGGCGGCTACACCTTC.

V gene TRBV27 combines with J gene TRBJ2-3; 11 bases fit TRBD2. Germline V gene lookup returns CDR1 MNHEY and CDR2 SMNVEV (reference sequence). The length of the CDR3 is 17 residues. J was trimmed by 10 bases and V by 2 bases; bases with no gene match: 14. CDR3: CASSLIGLAGGWRAQYF. Here the CDR3 DNA reads TGTGCCAGCAGTTTAATTGGGCTAGCGGGGGGTTGGCGGGCGCAGTATTTT.

Of note for this clone: Other DNA sequences in the same sample also yield this CDR3. This chain connects TRBV6-5 to TRBJ2-2; 7 bases line up with TRBD1. CDR3 length: 14 residues. The V and J ends lost 5 bases and 1 base, in that order; junction bases with no gene match: 1. The germline gives CDR1 MNHEY, CDR2 SVGAGI. CDR3 DNA sequence: TGTGCCAGCAGTCGGACAGGGAACACCGGGGAGCTGTTTTTT. Translation: CASSRTGNTGELFF.

The chain couples TRBV19 to TRBJ2-1, with 9 nucleotides matching TRBD2. The CDR3 totals 15 residues. Trimming cost V 7 bases and J 6 bases; bases outside gene matches: 10. Germline lookup yields CDR1 LNHDA and CDR2 SQIVND (reference sequence). Written as DNA, the CDR3 is TGTGCCAGTACCCCTCATAGCGGGGGTACCAATGAGCAGTTCTTC. It encodes CASTPHSGGTNEQFF.

On this clone: The junction and the germline gene differ at one end; a read error may be behind it. This chain uses TRBV2 with TRBJ1-2; D possibly corresponds to TRBD1 (5 bases). CDR1 and CDR2 from the germline V gene are SNHLY and FYNNEI. The CDR3 is 15 amino acids. The CDR3: CASSEPSRGLDGYTF. In nucleotides, the CDR3 is TGTGCCAGCAGTGAACCTTCGCGGGGCTTAGATGGTTACACCTTC.

In its sample, this clone was seen once. The V and J genes are TRBV9 and TRBJ2-5, with TRBD2 matching 11 bases. J gave up 3 bases and V 4 bases, and 8 bases lay outside the gene matches. The CDR3 has 16 amino acids. Germline loops: CDR1 SGDLS, CDR2 YYNGEE. CDR3 sequence (DNA): TGTGCCAGCAGCCCAACCGGGACTAGCGGAGAAGAGACCCAGTACTTC. The encoded protein is CASSPTGTSGEETQYF.

This clone came up once. The rearrangement links TRBV7-2 to TRBJ1-2, with 9 nucleotides matching TRBD1. The CDR3 length is 16 residues. The junction had 10 bases not matched to a gene; V was cut back by 1 base and J by 7 bases. From germline, CDR1 is SGHTA and CDR2 FQGNSA. This CDR3 reads CASSLDRGRLGSGYTF. The CDR3 nucleotides are TGTGCCAGCAGCTTAGACAGGGGGCGCTTAGGCAGTGGCTACACCTTC.

This clone was seen once. V and J are TRBV5-4 and TRBJ2-5, with 7 bases matching TRBD1. This CDR3 contains 16 residues. In germline, CDR1 is SGHNT, CDR2 YYREEE (reference sequence). Germline trimming cut 4 bases from V and 5 bases from J; bases unmatched to any gene: 14. CDR3 DNA sequence: TGTGCCAGCAGCGGGTACTTAAGGGGGCGCGGGGAGACCCAGTACTTC. This encodes CASSGYLRGRGETQYF.

V usage is TRBV11-1 and J usage is TRBJ2-5; perhaps TRBD2 as D (5 bases). Germline V lookup: CDR1 SGHAT, CDR2 FQDESV (reference sequence). The CDR3 spans 14 residues. The V end was cut by 1 base, the J end by 2 bases, with 8 bases between. CDR3 coding DNA: TGTGCCAGCAGCTTAGGTCTAGCACAAGAGACCCAGTACTTC. Translating it yields CASSLGLAQETQYF. The whole variable domain, remainder taken from reference TRBV11-1 and TRBJ2-5, is EAEVAQSPRYKITEKSQAVAFWCDPISGHATLYWYRQILGQGPELLVQFQDESVVDDSQLPKDRFSAERLKGVDSTLKIQPAELGDSAMYLCASSLGLAQETQYFGPGTRLLVL.

This clone appeared once. The genes are TRBV29-1 and TRBJ2-3; 8 nucleotides match TRBD2. Unmatched junction bases numbered 14, after V lost 7 bases and J lost 8 bases. Germline values: CDR1 SQVTM, CDR2 ANQGSEA. The CDR3 extends over 14 amino acids. The CDR3: CSAPRTSSNPTQYF. CDR3 in DNA: TGCAGCGCCCCCCGGACTAGCAGCAACCCTACGCAGTATTTT.

This clone showed up just a few times. The chain combines TRBV2 with TRBJ1-1, with 7 bases that match TRBD1. J gave up 4 bases and V 1 base, and 3 bases lay outside the gene matches. CDR1 and CDR2 (germline): SNHLY, FYNNEI. CDR3 length equals 14 residues. The CDR3 DNA reads as TGTGCCAGCAGTGAAGACGACAGGGTCACTGAAGCTTTCTTT. Its translation: CASSEDDRVTEAFF.

This chain connects TRBV7-9 to TRBJ1-5; 10 bases map to TRBD1. V trimming: 8 bases; J trimming: 0 bases; junction bases outside the gene matches: 7. This CDR3 contains 16 residues. Germline-derived CDR1 and CDR2 are SEHNR and FQNEAQ (reference sequence). The CDR3 loop reads CASPGTGEGSNQPQHF. The CDR3 DNA reads TGTGCCAGCCCCGGGACAGGGGAGGGTAGCAATCAGCCCCAGCATTTT.

V gene TRBV5-1 combines with J gene TRBJ1-2; TRBD1 matches at 7 bases. After removal of 1 base from V and 4 bases from J, the junction contained 4 bases not matched to a gene. CDR1 is SGHRS, CDR2 YFSETQ, per germline. CDR3 size: 14 residues. DNA for the CDR3: TGCGCCAGCAGCTTGACAGGGACAGCCTATGGCTACACCTTC. This codes for CASSLTGTAYGYTF.

This clone was found once. The chain is built from TRBV29-1 and TRBJ2-5, with D tentatively TRBD2 (6 bases). The J call may be mistaken, given a closer DNA end match to TRBJ2-7. Per germline, CDR1 SQVTM and CDR2 ANQGSEA. There are 12 residues in the CDR3. Here the CDR3 reads CSVDRGNHEQYF. In DNA, the CDR3 is TGCAGCGTTGACCGCGGGAACCACGAGCAGTACTTC.

The gene calls are TRBV7-3 and TRBJ1-6, with D perhaps matching TRBD1 (6 bases). Per germline, CDR1 SGHTA and CDR2 FQGTGA. V lost 5 bases and J 9 bases, leaving 17 bases between the germline ends. This CDR3 contains 15 residues. CDR3 bases: TGTGCCAGCAGCCCGACCGGGACAATCAGTTCACCCCTCCACTTT. Encoded protein: CASSPTGTISSPLHF.

The table lists this clone with a few counts. This chain joins TRBV29-1 and TRBJ2-7; weak D call: TRBD2 (5 bases). V lost 1 base, J lost 0 bases, and 13 bases lay in between. The CDR3 totals 15 residues. The germline V gene has CDR1 SQVTM and CDR2 ANQGSEA. This chain's CDR3 is CSVEGGLLSSYEQYF. CDR3 in DNA: TGCAGCGTTGAAGGTGGACTCTTGAGCTCCTACGAGCAGTACTTC.

This clone was recorded at least ten times. This chain joins TRBV27 and TRBJ1-6, with D perhaps TRBD1 (5 bases). The CDR3 loop spans 15 amino acids. Trimming stripped 0 bases from V and 6 bases from J, with 9 bases between. Germline V lookup: CDR1 MNHEY, CDR2 SMNVEV (reference sequence). The CDR3 bases are TGTGCCAGCAGTTTATCCGACAGATCTAATTCACCCCTCCACTTT. Encoded protein: CASSLSDRSNSPLHF.

This chain connects TRBV7-2 to TRBJ2-3; a weak D match, TRBD2 (6 bases). V lost 5 bases to trimming and J lost 0 bases, with 15 bases between them. CDR3 length equals 16 residues. Germline V gene sequence: CDR1 SGHTA, CDR2 FQGNSA. DNA of the CDR3: TGTGCCAGCAGCCAGAATAGCGGCCCAAGCACAGATACGCAGTATTTT. This encodes CASSQNSGPSTDTQYF. The complete variable domain, with remaining parts taken from reference TRBV7-2 and TRBJ2-3, reads GAGVSQSPSNKVTEKGKDVELRCDPISGHTALYWYRQSLGQGLEFLIYFQGNSAPDKSGLPSDRFSAERTGGSVSTLTIQRTQQEDSAVYLCASSQNSGPSTDTQYFGPGTRLTVL.

The sample holds many counts of this clone. The V gene is TRBV2, the J gene TRBJ2-3; tentative D call: TRBD1 (7 bases). This CDR3 has 15 residues. CDR1 is SNHLY and CDR2 is FYNNEI in the germline V gene. V lost 2 bases and J 1 base, leaving 10 bases between the germline ends. The CDR3 nucleotides are TGTGCCAGCAGTGAACAGGGGGGCGGCACAGATACGCAGTATTTT. It is translated as CASSEQGGGTDTQYF. Full variable domain (remainder filled in from reference TRBV2 and TRBJ2-3): EPEVTQTPSHQVTQMGQEVILRCVPISNHLYFYWYRQILGQKVEFLVSFYNNEISEKSEIFDDQFSVERPDGSNFTLKIRSTKLEDSAMYFCASSEQGGGTDTQYFGPGTRLTVL.

The V gene is TRBV5-1, the J gene TRBJ2-5; 9 bases align to TRBD2. Trimming at V came to 0 bases and at J to 0 bases, leaving 9 bases not matched to a gene. This CDR3 region has 18 residues. CDR1 is SGHRS, CDR2 YFSETQ, per germline. CDR3 sequence: CASSLGLAGGRYQETQYF. CDR3 nucleotides: TGCGCCAGCAGCTTGGGATTGGCGGGAGGGCGCTACCAAGAGACCCAGTACTTC.

This clone was observed a few times. The genes are TRBV5-6 and TRBJ2-2, with 8 bases aligning to TRBD2. CDR3 length: 14 residues. With 5 bases clipped from V and 6 bases from J, the junction kept 6 bases outside the gene matches. Germline V lookup: CDR1 SGHDT, CDR2 YYEEEE. CDR3 region: CASRPGGAPGELFF. The DNA of the CDR3 is TGTGCCAGCAGACCCGGGGGGGCCCCCGGGGAGCTGTTTTTT.

The rearrangement links TRBV2 to TRBJ2-5; 12 positions match TRBD1. CDR1 and CDR2 (germline): SNHLY, FYNNEI. V gave up 5 bases and J gave up 5 bases; unmatched junction bases: 6. The CDR3 consists of 15 residues. The CDR3 DNA reads TGTGCCAGCAGTAGGCCCGGGACAGGGGGCGAGACCCAGTACTTC. It encodes CASSRPGTGGETQYF.

This clone was detected a few times. The rearrangement uses TRBV5-1 and TRBJ1-6, with 9 bases identical to TRBD1. The V and J ends lost 4 bases and 10 bases, in that order; junction bases with no gene match: 9. CDR3 length equals 15 residues. Germline loops: CDR1 SGHRS, CDR2 YFSETQ. CDR3 in DNA: TGCGCCAGCAGCCTCACCGGACAGGGGCGCTCACCCCTCCACTTT. This sequence encodes CASSLTGQGRSPLHF.